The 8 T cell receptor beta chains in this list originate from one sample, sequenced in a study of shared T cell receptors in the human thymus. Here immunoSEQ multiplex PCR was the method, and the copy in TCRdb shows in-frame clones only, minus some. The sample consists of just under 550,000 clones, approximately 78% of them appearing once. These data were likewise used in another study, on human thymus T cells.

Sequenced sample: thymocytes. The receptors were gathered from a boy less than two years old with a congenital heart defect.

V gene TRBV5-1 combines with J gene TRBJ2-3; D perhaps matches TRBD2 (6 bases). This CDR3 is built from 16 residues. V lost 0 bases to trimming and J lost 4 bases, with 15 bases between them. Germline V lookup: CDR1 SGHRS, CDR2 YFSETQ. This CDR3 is CASSLAGLSGADTQYF. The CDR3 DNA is TGCGCCAGCAGCTTGGCGGGACTGTCTGGGGCAGATACGCAGTATTTT.

CDR3 DNA sequence: TGTGCCAGCAGTGAAACCGGGACTAGCGGAACGGGGGAGACCCAGTACTTC. Its translation: CASSETGTSGTGETQYF. This sequence joins TRBV6-1 and TRBJ2-5, with 11 bases matching TRBD2. CDR3 length: 17 amino acids. The V gene end was trimmed by 2 bases and the J gene end by 5 bases; junction bases not matched to a gene: 10. The germline gives CDR1 MNHNS, CDR2 SASEGT.

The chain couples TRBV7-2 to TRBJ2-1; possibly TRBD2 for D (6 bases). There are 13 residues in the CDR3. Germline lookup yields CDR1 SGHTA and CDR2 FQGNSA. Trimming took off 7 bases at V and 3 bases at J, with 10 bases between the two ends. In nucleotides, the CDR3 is TGTGCCAGCACACGGGAGAGCTACAATGAGCAGTTCTTC. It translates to CASTRESYNEQFF.

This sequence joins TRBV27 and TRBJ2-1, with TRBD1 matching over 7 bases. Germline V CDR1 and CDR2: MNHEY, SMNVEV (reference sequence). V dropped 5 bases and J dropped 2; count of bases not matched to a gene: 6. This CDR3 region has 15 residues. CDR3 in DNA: TGTGCCAGCAGTCTTGACAGGGAGACCTACAATGAGCAGTTCTTC. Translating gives CASSLDRETYNEQFF.

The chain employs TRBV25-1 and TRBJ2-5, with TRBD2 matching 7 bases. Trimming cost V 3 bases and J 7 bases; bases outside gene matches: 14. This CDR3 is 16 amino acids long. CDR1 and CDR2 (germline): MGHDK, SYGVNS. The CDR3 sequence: CASSDGLVAGAVTQYF. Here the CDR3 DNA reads TGTGCCAGCAGTGATGGGCTCGTGGCGGGAGCAGTGACCCAGTACTTC.

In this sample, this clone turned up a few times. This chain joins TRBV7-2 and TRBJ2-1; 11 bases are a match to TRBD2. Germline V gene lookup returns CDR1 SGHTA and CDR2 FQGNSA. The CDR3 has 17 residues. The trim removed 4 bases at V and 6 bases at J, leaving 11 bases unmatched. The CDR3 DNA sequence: TGTGCCAGCAGCTCAGAATCCGGGACTAGCGGTTCCAATGAGCAGTTCTTC. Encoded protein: CASSSESGTSGSNEQFF.

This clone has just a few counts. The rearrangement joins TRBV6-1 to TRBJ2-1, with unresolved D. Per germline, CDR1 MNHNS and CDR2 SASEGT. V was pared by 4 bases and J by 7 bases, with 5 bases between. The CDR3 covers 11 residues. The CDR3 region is CASSGRNEQFF. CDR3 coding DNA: TGTGCCAGCAGTGGCAGAAATGAGCAGTTCTTC.

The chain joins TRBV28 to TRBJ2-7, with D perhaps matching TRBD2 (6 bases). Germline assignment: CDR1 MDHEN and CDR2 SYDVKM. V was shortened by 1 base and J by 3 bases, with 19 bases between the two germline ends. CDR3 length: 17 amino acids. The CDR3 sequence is CASSLSPGRDSIYEQYF. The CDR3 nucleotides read TGTGCCAGCAGTTTATCCCCAGGTCGGGACTCCATCTACGAGCAGTACTTC. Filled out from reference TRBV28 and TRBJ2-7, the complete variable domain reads DVKVTQSSRYLVKRTGEKVFLECVQDMDHENMFWYRQDPGLGLRLIYFSYDVKMKEKGDIPEGYSVSREKKERFSLILESASTNQTSMYLCASSLSPGRDSIYEQYFGPGTRLTVT.